These T cell receptor beta chains were read from a single sample in a study of cytomegalovirus exposure and HLA in healthy donors. Generated by immunoSEQ multiplex PCR, the TCRdb table keeps only in-frame clones and is missing some. The sample yields tens of thousands of clones, roughly 73% seen once. Specimen: PBMCs. All receptors derive from a male donor in good health and CMV-seropositive. The CDR3 runs from the conserved cysteine through the conserved F or W. D genes are given only for firm matches. Rows may omit the clone size; those that give it use once, few, many or a size class.

NA	NA	TRBV9	TRBJ1-5	TGTGCCAGCAGCGAATTGCCGGGAAGCAATCAGCCCCAGCATTTT	CASSELPGSNQPQHF
TRBD2	once	TRBV2	TRBJ2-7	TGTGCCAGCAGTCAAAGACTAGCGGGAGCTCGCGAGCAGTACTTC	CASSQRLAGAREQYF
TRBD2	once	TRBV4-2	TRBJ2-1	TGTGCCAGCAGCCAAGACTTCACTAGCGGGAGTCGTGAGCAGTTCTTC	CASSQDFTSGSREQFF
NA	NA	TRBV29-1	TRBJ1-2	TGCAGCGTCGACCACGGAGATGGCTACACCTTC	CSVDHGDGYTF
TRBD1	NA	TRBV5-1	TRBJ2-4	TGCGCCAGCAGCTTGGTAGGGGGCAGGGTTCCAAACATTCAGTACTTC	CASSLVGGRVPNIQYF
TRBD2	NA	TRBV7-6	TRBJ2-3	TGTGCCAGCAGCCGAGGCCCGGGGGGGGCAGATACGCAGTATTTT	CASSRGPGGADTQYF
NA	NA	TRBV9	TRBJ1-1	TGTGCCAGCAGCGTAAGATTGGGACAAGTGAACACTGAAGCTTTCTTT	CASSVRLGQVNTEAFF
TRBD2	few	TRBV4-1	TRBJ2-7	TGCGCCAGCAGCCTTAGCGGGAGTTCCTACGAGCAGTACTTC	CASSLSGSSYEQYF
NA	NA	TRBV7-9	TRBJ2-3	TGTGCCAGCAGCTTAGCGCGGGGAGCGGGTCCCACAGATACGCAGTATTTT	CASSLARGAGPTDTQYF
TRBD2	few	TRBV7-6	TRBJ2-1	TGTGCCAGCAGCTTAGGGCTAGCGGGAGGAAATGAGCAGTTCTTC	CASSLGLAGGNEQFF
NA	NA	TRBV19	TRBJ1-5	TGTGCCAGTAGTACCTATTCTGGCCAGCATTTT	CASSTYSGQHF
TRBD1	once	TRBV27	TRBJ1-3	TGTGCCAGCAGTTCCTCGGGACAGCGAAACACCATATATTTT	CASSSSGQRNTIYF
NA	NA	TRBV7-2	TRBJ1-6	TGTGCCAGCAGCTTAGCGAGGGGGTCCTATAATTCACCCCTCCACTTT	CASSLARGSYNSPLHF
NA	NA	TRBV5-1	TRBJ2-7	TGCGCCAGCAGCTTGGTGCCAGGAACCTACGAGCAGTACTTC	CASSLVPGTYEQYF
NA	NA	TRBV7-3	TRBJ2-3	TGTGCCAGCAGCTTAGGACCCTCGGGACTTAGCACAGATACGCAGTATTTT	CASSLGPSGLSTDTQYF
NA	NA	TRBV5-1	TRBJ2-7	TGCGCCAGCAGCTTTTCAGGGGAGCCTAAGCACGAGCAGTACTTC	CASSFSGEPKHEQYF
TRBD2	NA	TRBV7-2	TRBJ2-1	TGTGCCAGCAGCTTAGAGGCCCTAGCGGGGGGTTTCGGTGAGCAGTTCTTC	CASSLEALAGGFGEQFF
NA	NA	TRBV7-2	TRBJ2-7	TGTGCCAGCAGCCCGGGACTGGGCTACGAGCAGTACTTC	CASSPGLGYEQYF
TRBD1	NA	TRBV7-3	TRBJ1-1	TGTGCCAGCAGCTTGGACAGGATCAACACTGAAGCTTTCTTT	CASSLDRINTEAFF
NA	NA	TRBV25-1	TRBJ2-1	TGTGCCAGCAGTGAACTCGCCGGGCAGGGGCTATACAATGAGCAGTTCTTC	CASSELAGQGLYNEQFF
TRBD2	NA	TRBV7-9	TRBJ2-3	TGTGCCAGCAGCACGTGGACTAGCGGGGCGAGCACAGATACGCAGTATTTT	CASSTWTSGASTDTQYF
NA	NA	TRBV11-2	TRBJ2-2	TGTGCCAGCAGCTTGGTGGAGGGTTTGGTCGGGGAGCTGTTTTTT	CASSLVEGLVGELFF
NA	NA	TRBV27	TRBJ1-3	TGTGCCAGCTCCACAGGGCCCGGAAACACCATATATTTT	CASSTGPGNTIYF
NA	NA	TRBV30	TRBJ1-2	TGTGCCTGGAATTCGGAAGGGGTCGTTGACTATGGCTACACCTTC	CAWNSEGVVDYGYTF
NA	NA	TRBV10-1	TRBJ2-1	TGCGCCAGCAGTGAGTCGTTGGCAGGGTCTAAACATGAGCAGTTCTTC	CASSESLAGSKHEQFF
NA	few	TRBV11-2	TRBJ2-5	TGTGCCAGCAGCTTAGTTCGGGGGGCGGAGAAGACCCAGTACTTC	CASSLVRGAEKTQYF
TRBD1	few	TRBV2	TRBJ2-1	TGTGCCACCACGGGACAGGAGAGGCAGTTCTTC	CATTGQERQFF
NA	NA	TRBV27	TRBJ1-5	TGTGCCAGCAGTTTAAGAAGTCGAGGACAGCCCAATCAGCCCCAGCATTTT	CASSLRSRGQPNQPQHF
TRBD1	NA	TRBV27	TRBJ2-1	TGTGCCAGCAGTTTCACCGGGACAGGGGTTGGGGAGCAGTTCTTC	CASSFTGTGVGEQFF
NA	NA	TRBV19	TRBJ2-2	TGTGCCAGTAGTTCAGGGGCGGGTTACACCGGGGAGCTGTTTTTT	CASSSGAGYTGELFF